This T cell receptor beta chain appears in the sequencing data of a study of blood T cell repertoires in COVID-19. Study information: COVID-19 samples from acute and convalescent phases originated in the United States, Italy and Spain.

Clones were read by immunoSEQ multiplex PCR, and TCRdb kept only the in-frame ones, dropping some. The sample holds roughly 150,000 clones; over 75% are singletons and the top ten take roughly two fifths. The V gene lost 2 bases and the J gene lost 4 bases, with 5 bases spanning the gap. CDR1 MNHEY and CDR2 SVGEGT come from the germline V gene. The CDR3 covers 12 residues. Sequencing was performed on peripheral blood. The rearrangement links TRBV6-2 or TRBV6-3 to TRBJ1-1; D is perhaps TRBD1 (5 bases). The TCR comes from a human donor in a cohort sampled during active COVID-19. As DNA, the CDR3 is TGTGCCAGCAGTTACGACAGCACTGAAGCTTTCTTT. It yields the protein CASSYDSTEAFF.